A single sample is the source of the 5 T cell receptor beta chains below, sequenced in a study of blood T cell repertoires in COVID-19. Repertoires were generated with immunoSEQ multiplex PCR, while TCRdb's copy carries only in-frame clones and drops some. The repertoire holds 150,000 to 200,000 clones, approximately 85% seen once, with roughly 3.5% in the top ten. The source material was peripheral blood. The receptors shown here come from a man in his fifties or sixties with acute or convalescent COVID-19.

This clone was seen more than once but under ten times. The chain combines TRBV7-2 with TRBJ2-1, with D perhaps matching TRBD1 (5 bases). V was trimmed by 1 base and J by 6 bases, leaving 13 bases between them. This CDR3 is 15 amino acids long. The germline CDR1 and CDR2 sequences are SGHTA and FQGNSA. The CDR3 sequence: CASSLVSGAGNEQFF. The CDR3 nucleotides are TGTGCCAGCAGCTTAGTAAGTGGGGCAGGCAATGAGCAGTTCTTC.

The V and J genes are TRBV10-3 and TRBJ2-2, with 11 bases matching TRBD1. The CDR3 has 15 amino acids. The V and J ends lost 11 bases and 0 bases, in that order; junction bases with no gene match: 5. Germline CDR1 and CDR2: ENHRY and SYGVKD. The DNA of the CDR3 is TGTGCCTCCAGGACAGGGGGCTCGAACACCGGGGAGCTGTTTTTT. Translating gives CASRTGGSNTGELFF.

This clone was seen more than once but under ten times. The CDR3 here is CASIPQGQNYGYTF. DNA of the CDR3: TGTGCCAGCATCCCGCAGGGACAGAACTATGGCTACACCTTC. The chain uses TRBV6-5 and TRBJ1-2, with TRBD1 identical over 7 bases. The CDR3 length is 14 residues. The V gene's germline CDR1 is MNHEY and CDR2 SVGAGI. The J segment lost 2 bases and the V segment lost 7 bases, leaving 7 bases of the junction unmatched.

The chain employs TRBV28 and TRBJ2-7, with a possible D match to TRBD2 (5 bases). V lost 3 bases and J 0 bases, leaving 15 bases between the germline ends. Germline assignment: CDR1 MDHEN and CDR2 SYDVKM. The CDR3 is 16 amino acids. The CDR3 nucleotides read TGTGCCAGCAGTTTCCCTCGGACGGGGAGCTCCTACGAGCAGTACTTC. Translating gives CASSFPRTGSSYEQYF. The full variable domain, its missing parts supplied by reference TRBV28 and TRBJ2-7, is DVKVTQSSRYLVKRTGEKVFLECVQDMDHENMFWYRQDPGLGLRLIYFSYDVKMKEKGDIPEGYSVSREKKERFSLILESASTNQTSMYLCASSFPRTGSSYEQYFGPGTRLTVT.

J is TRBJ2-7 and V is TRBV4-2; the match to TRBD2 covers 9 bases. CDR1 LGHNA and CDR2 YNFKEQ come from the germline V gene. V shed 1 base, J shed 6 bases, and the junction held 7 bases outside the gene matches. CDR3 length: 15 amino acids. CDR3 residues: CASSQALAGFGEQYF. As DNA, the CDR3 is TGTGCCAGCAGCCAAGCCCTAGCGGGATTCGGCGAGCAGTACTTC.